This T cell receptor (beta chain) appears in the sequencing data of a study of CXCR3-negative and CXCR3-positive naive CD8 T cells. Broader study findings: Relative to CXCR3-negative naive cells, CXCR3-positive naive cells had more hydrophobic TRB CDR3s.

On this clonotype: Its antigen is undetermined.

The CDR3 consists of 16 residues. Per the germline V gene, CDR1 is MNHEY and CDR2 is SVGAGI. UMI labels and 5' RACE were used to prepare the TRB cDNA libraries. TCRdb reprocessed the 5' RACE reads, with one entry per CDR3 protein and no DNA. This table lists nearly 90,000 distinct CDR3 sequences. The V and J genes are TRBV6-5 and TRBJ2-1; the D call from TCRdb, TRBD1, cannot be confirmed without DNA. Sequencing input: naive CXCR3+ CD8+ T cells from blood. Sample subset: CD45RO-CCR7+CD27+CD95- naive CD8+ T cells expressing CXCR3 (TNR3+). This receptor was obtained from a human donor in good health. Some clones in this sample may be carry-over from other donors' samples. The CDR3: CASSYSRDRGNNEQFF.